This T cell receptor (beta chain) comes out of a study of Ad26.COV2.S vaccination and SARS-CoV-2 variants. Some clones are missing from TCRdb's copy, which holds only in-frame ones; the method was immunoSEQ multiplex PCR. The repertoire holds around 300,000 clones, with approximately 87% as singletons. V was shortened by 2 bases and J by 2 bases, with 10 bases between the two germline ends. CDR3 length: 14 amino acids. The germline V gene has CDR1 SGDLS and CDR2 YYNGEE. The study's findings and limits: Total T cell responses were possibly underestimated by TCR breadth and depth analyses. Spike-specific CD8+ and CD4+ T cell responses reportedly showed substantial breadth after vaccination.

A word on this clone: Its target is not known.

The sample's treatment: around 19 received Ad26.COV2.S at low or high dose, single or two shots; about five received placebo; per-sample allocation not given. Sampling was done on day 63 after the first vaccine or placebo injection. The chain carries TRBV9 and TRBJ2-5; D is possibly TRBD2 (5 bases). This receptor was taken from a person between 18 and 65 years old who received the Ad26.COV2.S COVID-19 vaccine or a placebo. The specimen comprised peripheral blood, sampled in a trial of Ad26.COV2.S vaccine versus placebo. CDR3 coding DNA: TGTGCCAGCAGCGTTTCCGGACTGCAAGAGACCCAGTACTTC. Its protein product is CASSVSGLQETQYF.